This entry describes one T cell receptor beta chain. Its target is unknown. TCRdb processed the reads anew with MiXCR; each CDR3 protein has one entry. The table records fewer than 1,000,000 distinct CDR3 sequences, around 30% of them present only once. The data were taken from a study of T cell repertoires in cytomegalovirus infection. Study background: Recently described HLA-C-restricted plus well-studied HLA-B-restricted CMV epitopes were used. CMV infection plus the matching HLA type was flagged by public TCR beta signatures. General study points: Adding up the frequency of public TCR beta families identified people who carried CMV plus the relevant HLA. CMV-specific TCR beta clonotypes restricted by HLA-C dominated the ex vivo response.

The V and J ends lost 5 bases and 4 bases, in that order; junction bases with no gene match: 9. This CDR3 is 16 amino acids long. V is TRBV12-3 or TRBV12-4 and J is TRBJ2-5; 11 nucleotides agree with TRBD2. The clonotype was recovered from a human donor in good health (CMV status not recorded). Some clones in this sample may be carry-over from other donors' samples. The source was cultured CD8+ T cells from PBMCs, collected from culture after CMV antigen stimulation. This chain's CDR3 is CASSPTSGTQGETQYF. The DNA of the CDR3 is TGTGCCAGCAGTCCGACTAGCGGGACACAAGGAGAGACCCAGTACTTC.